This T cell receptor beta chain was recorded in a study of human T cells and chemical hapten exposure. On the study more broadly: Sensitization was performed using 2% DPC on a 2 cm by 2 cm upper inner arm skin site. Throughout a study of about 6 months, patients underwent weekly scalp administration of diphenylcyclopropenone doses.

On this clonotype: Antigen: not known.

Overall study findings and caveats: PT1 expanded TCR counts and patch test score correlated positively. Expanded TCRs formed significantly more large CDR3 similarity clusters than controls.

MiXCR, applied by TCRdb to the RACE reads, yields one record per CDR3 protein. The table lists 180,000 or so distinct CDR3 sequences, around 13% of them singletons. The sample's time point: patch test 1, 2 weeks after DPC sensitization. Specified treatment: therapeutic diphenylcyclopropenone sensitization with weekly scalp DPC. Sequencing used whole blood, obtained in connection with sensitization to the hapten diphenylcyclopropenone (DPC). This receptor was obtained from a woman under 40 with alopecia areata. Some clones in this sample may be carry-over from other donors' samples.

CDR3 in amino acids: CASSDVGLRLGPMNTEAFF. CDR3 bases: TGCGCCAGCAGTGACGTGGGTTTAAGACTAGGGCCCATGAACACTGAAGCTTTCTTT. The V and J genes are TRBV10-2 and TRBJ1-1; D remains unclear. Germline V gene sequence: CDR1 WSHSY, CDR2 SAAADI. V was trimmed by 3 bases and J by 0 bases, leaving 23 bases between them. This CDR3 spans 19 amino acids.